One sample yielded the 20 T cell receptor beta chains listed below, sequenced in a study of T cells in Graves' hyperthyroidism and ophthalmopathy. TCR beta CDR3 regions were amplified from RNA. Carried out on the TCR CDR3, a first-round RT-PCR used the HTBI primer set. Each CDR3 protein gets one entry after TCRdb re-called the multiplex PCR reads with MiXCR. Of hundreds of thousands of distinct CDR3 sequences in the sample, 46% were seen once. The sample comprised peripheral blood or thyroid tissue (not recorded which). These receptors originate from a woman aged 18 to 35 with Graves' hyperthyroidism.

This clonotype was detected once. A read error is possible here, since a much larger clone lies one base away. This likely comes from a read error, as the CDR3 has no conserved phenylalanine or tryptophan at its end. This sequence joins TRBV29-1 and TRBJ1-1; no clear D. V was pared by 0 bases and J by 5 bases, with 1 base between. Germline loops: CDR1 SQVTM, CDR2 ANQGSEA. This CDR3 comprises 10 residues. As DNA, the CDR3 is TGCAGCGTTGAAGATACTGAAGCTTTCCTT. Translating it yields CSVEDTEAFL.

This clonotype has just a few counts. Its ends do not fully match the called genes, so a read error is possible. The chain recombines TRBV12-3 or TRBV12-4 with TRBJ1-2; weak D call: TRBD1 (5 bases). The length of the CDR3 is 15 residues. The CDR3 sequence: CAISESTRVDGGYTF. The CDR3 nucleotides are TGTGCCATCAGTGAGTCGACCAGGGTGGATGGTGGCTACACCTTC.

The chain joins TRBV9 to TRBJ2-7; possibly TRBD2 for D (6 bases). Germline values: CDR1 SGDLS, CDR2 YYNGEE. This CDR3 has 15 residues. Trimming pared 5 bases from V and 1 base from J, leaving 16 bases between. The CDR3 region is CASRAGLFISYEQYF. The CDR3 DNA is TGTGCCAGCAGGGCGGGACTCTTCATTTCCTACGAGCAGTACTTC.

With regard to this clonotype: The junction shows a germline mismatch at one end, possibly a read error. The CDR3 loop is CASSQADGLYQETQYF. The CDR3 coding sequence is TGCGCCAGCAGCCAAGCTGACGGTCTGTACCAAGAGACCCAGTACTTC. The rearrangement uses TRBV7-2 and TRBJ2-5; D unclear. This CDR3 contains 16 residues. Germline CDR1 SGHTA, CDR2 FQGNSA.

This chain joins TRBV6-5 and TRBJ2-5; TRBD2 is a possible D gene (6 bases). This CDR3 comprises 16 residues. CDR1 is MNHEY, CDR2 SVGAGI, per germline. The V end lost 1 base, the J end lost 8 bases, and 20 bases lay between the germline ends. The CDR3 reads CASSYWSVAAADTQYF. DNA for the CDR3: TGTGCCAGCAGTTACTGGTCGGTAGCGGCCGCAGACACCCAGTACTTC.

V and J are TRBV7-2 and TRBJ2-7; 10 bases map to TRBD1. Germline values: CDR1 SGHTA, CDR2 FQGNSA. The CDR3 consists of 15 residues. Trimming cost V 6 bases and J 6 bases; bases outside gene matches: 11. CDR3 nucleotides: TGTGCCAGCAGGCCTCCGGGACAGGGGTTGATCGAGCAGTACTTC. Encoded protein: CASRPPGQGLIEQYF.

A few counts support this clonotype. The chain recombines TRBV29-1 with TRBJ2-5; 16 positions match TRBD2. The V segment lost 2 bases and the J segment 10 bases; nucleotides outside the gene matches: 19. Germline-derived CDR1 and CDR2 are SQVTM and ANQGSEA. The CDR3 loop spans 19 amino acids. The CDR3, as DNA: TGCAGCGTTGAATCTCGCGGGACTAGCGGGAGGGCGGTCCGGGTGAGCCAGTACTTC. It translates to CSVESRGTSGRAVRVSQYF.

Concerning this clonotype itself: The junction shows a germline mismatch at one end, possibly a read error. The genes are TRBV7-9 and TRBJ1-4; weak D call: TRBD1 (5 bases). This CDR3 region has 15 residues. Germline V gives CDR1 SEHNR, CDR2 FQNEAQ (reference sequence). For the CDR3, the DNA is TGCGCCAGCAGCCTCGGGACTCCTCAAGATGAAAAACTGTTTTTT. Protein sequence: CASSLGTPQDEKLFF.

The chain links TRBV14 to TRBJ2-7, with 10 bases that match TRBD2. The CDR3 loop spans 16 amino acids. Germline-derived CDR1 and CDR2 are SGHDN and FVKESK. After removal of 2 bases from V and 9 bases from J, the junction contained 13 bases not matched to a gene. CDR3 DNA sequence: TGTGCCAGCAGCCAACTAGCGGGGCTAGCGGGAGATCTGCAGTACTTC. Translation: CASSQLAGLAGDLQYF.

J is TRBJ1-2 and V is TRBV7-3, with D possibly matching TRBD1 (6 bases). This CDR3 contains 13 residues. CDR1 is SGHTA, CDR2 FQGTGA, per germline. V was shortened by 7 bases and J by 2 bases, with 11 bases between the two germline ends. CDR3 amino acids: CASKSTGNYGYTF. The DNA for the CDR3 is TGTGCCAGCAAATCAACAGGGAACTATGGCTACACCTTC.

The table lists this clonotype with a few counts. The chain recombines TRBV7-8 with TRBJ2-2, with D maybe TRBD2 (5 bases). Germline V gives CDR1 SGHVS, CDR2 FQNEAQ. This CDR3 has 14 amino acids. The V end lost 2 bases, the J end lost 4 bases, and 8 bases lay between the germline ends. As DNA, the CDR3 is TGTGCCAGCAGCTTATTGGGAGCCACCGGGGAGCTGTTTTTT. It encodes CASSLLGATGELFF.

This clonotype has ten or more counts. CDR3 coding DNA: TGCAGCGTTGGGAATCTTCGTGGCGAGCAGTACTTC. This codes for CSVGNLRGEQYF. The chain uses TRBV29-1 and TRBJ2-7; no definite D call. Germline V gene data show CDR1 as SQVTM and CDR2 as ANQGSEA. The CDR3 is 12 amino acids. With 4 bases removed from V and 6 bases from J, the gap between germline ends came to 13 bases.

This chain joins TRBV29-1 and TRBJ1-1; D remains unclear. In germline, CDR1 is SQVTM, CDR2 ANQGSEA. This CDR3 comprises 9 residues. This CDR3 reads CRPNTEAFF. The CDR3 nucleotides read TGCAGGCCGAACACTGAAGCTTTCTTT. Based on the CDR3 plus reference TRBV29-1 and TRBJ1-1, the full variable domain is SAVISQKPSRDICQRGTSLTIQCQVDSQVTMMFWYRQQPGQSLTLIATANQGSEATYESGFVIDKFPISRPNLTFSTLTVSNMSPEDSSIYLCRPNTEAFFGQGTRLTVV.

This clonotype was seen at least ten times. The rearrangement links TRBV10-2 to TRBJ1-2; the D gene is possibly TRBD1 (6 bases). CDR1 WSHSY and CDR2 SAAADI come from the germline V gene. The CDR3 covers 14 residues. Trimming stripped 2 bases from V and 2 bases from J, with 9 bases between. The CDR3 coding sequence is TGCGCCAGCAGTGAGACAGGGTGGAACTATGGCTACACCTTC. It is translated as CASSETGWNYGYTF.

The chain links TRBV19 to TRBJ1-5; 7 positions match TRBD1. Unmatched junction bases numbered 10, after V lost 6 bases and J lost 5 bases. The CDR3 covers 15 residues. CDR1 LNHDA and CDR2 SQIVND come from the germline V gene (reference sequence). The CDR3 reads CASRMTGNYDQPQHF. Written as DNA, the CDR3 is TGTGCCAGTAGGATGACAGGGAACTATGATCAGCCCCAGCATTTT.

This clonotype was picked up one time. The chain joins TRBV20-1 to TRBJ1-2, with D possibly matching TRBD1 (5 bases). Germline CDR1 is DFQATT and CDR2 is SNEGSKA (reference sequence). This CDR3 is 15 amino acids long. Deletions cut 1 base from V and 7 bases from J, with 19 bases between. DNA of the CDR3: TGCAGTGCTAGAGGGGGACGGTACACCGGGGGTGGCTACACCTTC. Translating it yields CSARGGRYTGGGYTF.

The table lists this clonotype with many counts. The J gene is TRBJ2-7, the V gene TRBV7-8, with 9 nucleotides matching TRBD2. J lost 7 bases, V lost 2 bases, and 6 bases had no gene match. This CDR3 has 14 amino acids. CDR1 is SGHVS and CDR2 is FQNEAQ in the germline V gene. The CDR3 is CASSLRLAGLEQYF. The CDR3 nucleotides are TGTGCCAGCAGCTTACGGCTAGCGGGATTAGAGCAGTACTTC.

This clonotype was seen a handful of times. This chain connects TRBV6-5 to TRBJ2-2, with D uncertain. The CDR3 consists of 15 residues. The germline V gene has CDR1 MNHEY and CDR2 SVGAGI. V was trimmed by 3 bases and J by 4 bases, leaving 12 bases between them. CDR3 sequence: CASSYVARGTGELFF. The CDR3 DNA reads as TGTGCCAGCAGTTATGTGGCGCGTGGCACCGGGGAGCTGTTTTTT.

In the case of this clonotype: Mismatch with germline at one junction end may stem from a read error. This chain uses TRBV10-3 with TRBJ1-1; no definite D call. This CDR3 has 13 amino acids. Germline CDR1 ENHRY, CDR2 SYGVKD. CDR3 sequence (DNA): TGTGCCAGCAGTTACGATGTCCTTACTGAAGCTTTCTTT. Translated: CASSYDVLTEAFF.

This clonotype was detected many times. The rearrangement links TRBV2 to TRBJ1-4; TRBD1 agrees at 8 bases. V gave up 6 bases and J gave up 3 bases; unmatched junction bases: 3. The length of the CDR3 is 14 residues. Germline CDR1 SNHLY, CDR2 FYNNEI. The CDR3 sequence: CASRTGAANEKLFF. The DNA of the CDR3 is TGTGCCAGCAGGACAGGGGCAGCTAATGAAAAACTGTTTTTT.